This passage covers 7 T cell receptor beta chains from one sample sequenced in a study of shared clonotypes between healthy human individuals. The protocol was immunoSEQ multiplex PCR, while the TCRdb copy is restricted to in-frame clones and leaves out a portion. Among roughly 2.2 million clones listed, approximately 93% were seen once. Sequences were obtained from naive CD4+ T cells from PBMCs. Subset meaning: CD45RA+ positively selected. The receptor source for this set is a man in his late teens or twenties in good health. Some clones in this sample may be carry-over from other donors' samples.

Worth noting for this clone: Other nucleotide sequences from this sample produce the same CDR3. V and J are TRBV7-9 and TRBJ2-1; a weak D match, TRBD2 (6 bases). Germline-derived CDR1 and CDR2 are SEHNR and FQNEAQ (reference sequence). CDR3 length: 11 amino acids. Trimming left V 4 bases short and J 10 bases short, with 8 bases between. The CDR3 DNA sequence: TGTGCCAGCAGCTCTGGGGGGGAGCAGTTCTTC. Translating gives CASSSGGEQFF.

Only one count was recorded for this clone. Its ends do not fully match the called genes, so a read error is possible. Other DNA sequences in the same sample also yield this CDR3. The chain links TRBV5-4 to TRBJ2-7; D perhaps matches TRBD1 (6 bases). Germline-derived CDR1 and CDR2 are SGHNT and YYREEE (reference sequence). The CDR3 consists of 16 residues. This CDR3 reads CASSRVQGTTGDEQYF. The CDR3 nucleotides read TGTGCCAGCAGCCGGGTCCAGGGGACCACCGGGGACGAGCAGTACTTT.

This chain uses TRBV28 with TRBJ1-1, with D tentatively TRBD1 (6 bases). Trimming cost V 5 bases and J 0 bases, with 19 bases left between them. CDR3 length equals 17 residues. Per germline, CDR1 MDHEN and CDR2 SYDVKM. The CDR3: CASSPDPDRRLNTEAFF. CDR3 sequence (DNA): TGTGCCAGCAGTCCGGACCCGGACAGAAGACTGAACACTGAAGCTTTCTTT.

This chain joins TRBV15 and TRBJ2-5, with 10 bases lining up with TRBD1. Germline CDR1 reads LNHNV; CDR2 reads YYDKDF (reference sequence). J lost 5 bases, V lost 4 bases, and 7 bases had no gene match. This CDR3 contains 15 residues. The CDR3 spells CATSTYDRGRETQYF. CDR3 DNA sequence: TGTGCCACCAGCACCTACGACAGGGGGCGGGAGACCCAGTACTTC.

The rearrangement uses TRBV7-2 and TRBJ2-1; 8 nucleotides line up with TRBD2. This CDR3 region has 15 residues. Trimming cost V 7 bases and J 0 bases; bases outside gene matches: 5. Germline V CDR1 and CDR2: SGHTA, FQGNSA. The CDR3 spells CASKTSGDSYNEQFF. In DNA, the CDR3 is TGTGCCAGCAAAACTAGCGGAGACTCCTACAATGAGCAGTTCTTC.

The gene calls are TRBV5-8 and TRBJ1-1; TRBD1 is a possible D gene (5 bases). Per germline, CDR1 SGHTS and CDR2 YDEGEE. This CDR3 contains 14 residues. The ends were cut back, 5 bases at V and 6 bases at J, with 17 bases in the middle. CDR3 residues: CASRASGVGAEAFF. CDR3 DNA sequence: TGTGCCAGCAGGGCGTCCGGGGTGGGGGCTGAAGCTTTCTTT.

The V call is TRBV4-3, the J call TRBJ2-7, with D perhaps matching TRBD1 (6 bases). Germline CDR1 reads LGHNA; CDR2 reads YSLEER. V was shortened by 1 base and J by 4 bases, with 17 bases between the two germline ends. The CDR3 totals 16 residues. The CDR3 sequence is CASSQALRGDGYEQYF. As DNA, the CDR3 is TGCGCCAGCAGCCAAGCTCTCAGGGGCGACGGATACGAGCAGTACTTC.